Listed below are T cell receptor beta chains from one sample, sequenced in a study of OX40 agonist ivuxolimab in advanced cancers. TCRdb's copy holds only in-frame clones and misses some; the assay was immunoSEQ multiplex PCR. This table holds over 55,000 clones, around 84% found once. This sample comprised CD4+ or CD8+ T cells sorted from blood, obtained in a trial of the OX40 agonist ivuxolimab. All receptors come from an adult with an advanced solid tumor such as melanoma, head and neck, liver or kidney cancer. Both conserved end residues are part of each CDR3. The order of the fields is J gene, V gene, clone size, D gene, CDR3 protein, CDR3 DNA. The D gene is left open where the match is weak. Clone size, where shown, is once, few, many, or a class for clones that have expanded.

j_call: TRBJ2-7; v_call: TRBV4-2; clone_size: -; d_call: -; cdr3_aa: CASSQDPPSGQLSYEQYF; cdr3_nt: TGTGCCAGCAGCCAAGACCCCCCTTCCGGACAGCTCTCCTACGAGCAGTACTTC
j_call: TRBJ2-4; v_call: TRBV19; clone_size: -; d_call: -; cdr3_aa: CASSSIVRGAPQNIQYF; cdr3_nt: TGTGCCAGTAGTTCGATCGTTCGGGGGGCGCCCCAGAACATTCAGTACTTC
j_call: TRBJ1-1; v_call: TRBV9; clone_size: -; d_call: -; cdr3_aa: CASSPPLVKINTEAFF; cdr3_nt: TGTGCCAGCAGCCCCCCATTGGTGAAGATTAACACTGAAGCTTTCTTT
j_call: TRBJ2-2; v_call: TRBV7-3; clone_size: -; d_call: -; cdr3_aa: CASSNLEAGMTGELFF; cdr3_nt: TGTGCCAGCAGCAACCTGGAAGCGGGTATGACCGGGGAGCTGTTTTTT
j_call: TRBJ1-5; v_call: TRBV14; clone_size: -; d_call: -; cdr3_aa: CASSQGEGPQHF; cdr3_nt: TGTGCCAGCAGCCAAGGGGAGGGGCCCCAGCATTTT
j_call: TRBJ2-5; v_call: TRBV19; clone_size: -; d_call: TRBD2; cdr3_aa: CASSGYSGSPETQYF; cdr3_nt: TGTGCCAGTAGCGGCTATAGCGGGAGCCCGGAGACCCAGTACTTC
j_call: TRBJ2-7; v_call: TRBV27; clone_size: -; d_call: -; cdr3_aa: CASSLDWGTYEQYF; cdr3_nt: TGTGCCAGCAGTCTCGACTGGGGCACCTACGAGCAGTACTTC
j_call: TRBJ1-1; v_call: TRBV2; clone_size: -; d_call: -; cdr3_aa: CASSARRGEAFF; cdr3_nt: TGTGCCAGCAGTGCGAGGCGGGGCGAAGCTTTCTTT
j_call: TRBJ2-7; v_call: TRBV2; clone_size: -; d_call: TRBD1; cdr3_aa: CASTGGDYEQYF; cdr3_nt: TGTGCCAGCACAGGGGGAGATTACGAGCAGTACTTC
j_call: TRBJ2-3; v_call: TRBV15; clone_size: -; d_call: TRBD2; cdr3_aa: CATRASGGYTDTQYF; cdr3_nt: TGTGCCACCAGGGCTAGCGGGGGTTACACAGATACGCAGTATTTT
j_call: TRBJ1-4; v_call: TRBV18; clone_size: -; d_call: -; cdr3_aa: CASSPVVTTNEKLFF; cdr3_nt: TGTGCCAGCTCACCGGTTGTAACAACTAATGAAAAACTGTTTTTT
j_call: TRBJ1-3; v_call: TRBV19; clone_size: once; d_call: -; cdr3_aa: CASSSWGDPSGNTIYF; cdr3_nt: TGTGCCAGTAGTAGCTGGGGGGACCCCTCTGGAAACACCATATATTTT
j_call: TRBJ1-2; v_call: TRBV11-2; clone_size: -; d_call: -; cdr3_aa: CASSPSLQGGYTF; cdr3_nt: TGTGCCAGCAGCCCCAGCCTACAGGGCGGCTACACCTTC
j_call: TRBJ2-6; v_call: TRBV7-9; clone_size: -; d_call: -; cdr3_aa: CASRPGGSGANVLTF; cdr3_nt: TGTGCCAGCAGGCCTGGGGGGTCTGGGGCCAACGTCCTGACTTTC
j_call: TRBJ2-1; v_call: TRBV30; clone_size: -; d_call: -; cdr3_aa: CAWSSWQSSYNEQFF; cdr3_nt: TGTGCCTGGAGCAGCTGGCAGAGCTCCTACAATGAGCAGTTCTTC
j_call: TRBJ1-4; v_call: TRBV2; clone_size: -; d_call: -; cdr3_aa: CASSIDSFLKLFF; cdr3_nt: TGTGCCAGCAGTATCGACAGCTTTCTAAAACTGTTTTTT
j_call: TRBJ2-5; v_call: TRBV5-1; clone_size: -; d_call: TRBD1; cdr3_aa: CASSLGGKGTQYF; cdr3_nt: TGCGCCAGCAGCTTAGGGGGCAAAGGGACCCAGTACTTC
j_call: TRBJ2-1; v_call: TRBV7-7; clone_size: -; d_call: TRBD1; cdr3_aa: CASSSGQAIYNEQFF; cdr3_nt: TGTGCCAGCAGCTCGGGACAGGCTATATACAATGAGCAGTTCTTC
j_call: TRBJ2-3; v_call: TRBV27; clone_size: -; d_call: TRBD1; cdr3_aa: CASSFGTVPDTQYF; cdr3_nt: TGTGCCAGCAGTTTCGGGACAGTCCCAGATACGCAGTATTTT
j_call: TRBJ2-5; v_call: TRBV2; clone_size: -; d_call: -; cdr3_aa: CAIRTAQETQYF; cdr3_nt: TGTGCCATTAGGACAGCCCAAGAGACCCAGTACTTC
j_call: TRBJ2-3; v_call: TRBV6-5; clone_size: -; d_call: -; cdr3_aa: CATTRAGTDTQYF; cdr3_nt: TGTGCCACCACCCGGGCGGGCACAGATACGCAGTATTTT
j_call: TRBJ2-1; v_call: TRBV7-2; clone_size: once; d_call: -; cdr3_aa: CASSLEFGPQGEQFF; cdr3_nt: TGTGCCAGCAGCTTAGAATTCGGCCCGCAGGGAGAGCAGTTCTTC
j_call: TRBJ2-7; v_call: TRBV19; clone_size: once; d_call: -; cdr3_aa: CATTRGEKGSTDEQYF; cdr3_nt: TGTGCCACCACAAGGGGGGAGAAGGGGAGTACGGACGAGCAGTACTTC
j_call: TRBJ1-5; v_call: TRBV19; clone_size: -; d_call: -; cdr3_aa: CAVGVNQPQHF; cdr3_nt: TGTGCCGTTGGGGTAAATCAGCCCCAGCATTTT
j_call: TRBJ1-2; v_call: TRBV11-3; clone_size: few; d_call: -; cdr3_aa: CASSLSAGEGGYTF; cdr3_nt: TGTGCCAGCAGCTTAAGTGCAGGGGAAGGTGGCTACACCTTC
j_call: TRBJ2-5; v_call: TRBV29-1; clone_size: -; d_call: -; cdr3_aa: CSVEDPLIQETQYF; cdr3_nt: TGCAGCGTTGAAGATCCGCTGATCCAAGAGACCCAGTACTTC
j_call: TRBJ2-1; v_call: TRBV7-2; clone_size: -; d_call: -; cdr3_aa: CASSTTGHNEQFF; cdr3_nt: TGTGCCAGCAGCACCACAGGGCACAATGAGCAGTTCTTC
j_call: TRBJ2-1; v_call: TRBV2; clone_size: -; d_call: TRBD2; cdr3_aa: CASSEYPGGVSGREDEQFF; cdr3_nt: TGTGCCAGCAGTGAATACCCCGGGGGTGTTAGCGGGAGGGAGGATGAGCAGTTCTTC
j_call: TRBJ1-2; v_call: TRBV9; clone_size: once; d_call: TRBD1; cdr3_aa: CASSPRDRVFGGYTF; cdr3_nt: TGTGCCAGCAGCCCCCGGGACAGGGTATTCGGTGGCTACACCTTC
j_call: TRBJ2-5; v_call: TRBV5-8; clone_size: -; d_call: TRBD1; cdr3_aa: CASRGRGLETQYF; cdr3_nt: TGTGCCAGCAGAGGCAGGGGGCTGGAGACCCAGTACTTC
j_call: TRBJ2-3; v_call: TRBV30; clone_size: -; d_call: -; cdr3_aa: CAWSVQGADTQYF; cdr3_nt: TGTGCCTGGAGTGTACAGGGAGCAGATACGCAGTATTTT
j_call: TRBJ1-1; v_call: TRBV19; clone_size: few; d_call: -; cdr3_aa: CASSASVDTEAFF; cdr3_nt: TGTGCCAGTAGTGCCTCCGTGGACACTGAAGCTTTCTTT
j_call: TRBJ2-4; v_call: TRBV9; clone_size: -; d_call: -; cdr3_aa: CASSGGGLPAVRPNIQYF; cdr3_nt: TGTGCCAGCAGCGGAGGGGGGCTTCCCGCGGTAAGGCCTAACATTCAGTACTTC
j_call: TRBJ2-5; v_call: TRBV5-8; clone_size: -; d_call: TRBD2; cdr3_aa: CASSLGLAMGTQYF; cdr3_nt: TGTGCCAGCAGCCTGGGACTAGCGATGGGGACCCAGTACTTC
j_call: TRBJ1-2; v_call: TRBV10-3; clone_size: -; d_call: TRBD1; cdr3_aa: CAISEGGQGANYGYTF; cdr3_nt: TGTGCCATCAGTGAAGGTGGACAGGGGGCCAACTATGGCTACACCTTC
j_call: TRBJ2-7; v_call: TRBV10-3; clone_size: -; d_call: -; cdr3_aa: CAIRDSLHRYEQYF; cdr3_nt: TGTGCCATCAGGGACAGTCTCCACCGCTACGAGCAGTACTTC
j_call: TRBJ1-2; v_call: TRBV18; clone_size: -; d_call: -; cdr3_aa: CASSPDGYGYTF; cdr3_nt: TGTGCCAGCTCACCGGACGGATATGGCTACACCTTC
j_call: TRBJ1-1; v_call: TRBV19; clone_size: -; d_call: -; cdr3_aa: CASSIVPGNTEAFF; cdr3_nt: TGTGCCAGTAGTATCGTCCCGGGGAACACTGAAGCTTTCTTT
j_call: TRBJ1-1; v_call: TRBV6-5; clone_size: -; d_call: -; cdr3_aa: CASSYRGGGAVEAFF; cdr3_nt: TGTGCCAGCAGTTATCGGGGAGGCGGGGCGGTTGAAGCTTTCTTT
j_call: TRBJ2-1; v_call: TRBV19; clone_size: -; d_call: -; cdr3_aa: CASSIGFSYNEQFF; cdr3_nt: TGTGCCAGTAGTATAGGCTTTTCCTACAATGAGCAGTTCTTC
j_call: TRBJ1-1; v_call: TRBV18; clone_size: -; d_call: -; cdr3_aa: CASSPPSPVRQGMNTEAFF; cdr3_nt: TGTGCCAGCTCACCACCCTCCCCCGTGAGACAAGGAATGAACACTGAAGCTTTCTTT
j_call: TRBJ2-5; v_call: TRBV5-4; clone_size: -; d_call: TRBD1; cdr3_aa: CASSPTGELGETQYF; cdr3_nt: TGTGCCAGCAGCCCTACAGGGGAGCTTGGAGAGACCCAGTACTTC
j_call: TRBJ2-2; v_call: TRBV9; clone_size: -; d_call: TRBD2; cdr3_aa: CASSGLREAGELFF; cdr3_nt: TGTGCCAGCAGCGGCCTCCGGGAGGCCGGGGAGCTGTTTTTT
j_call: TRBJ2-2; v_call: TRBV6-5; clone_size: -; d_call: TRBD2; cdr3_aa: CASRMSGGTGELFF; cdr3_nt: TGTGCCAGCAGAATGTCGGGGGGCACCGGGGAGCTGTTTTTT
j_call: TRBJ1-1; v_call: TRBV29-1; clone_size: -; d_call: -; cdr3_aa: CSVVRNTEAFF; cdr3_nt: TGCAGCGTCGTTAGGAACACTGAAGCTTTCTTT
j_call: TRBJ2-7; v_call: TRBV29-1; clone_size: -; d_call: TRBD1; cdr3_aa: CSVQNFQGQAGYEQYF; cdr3_nt: TGCAGCGTTCAAAACTTCCAGGGACAGGCAGGGTACGAGCAGTACTTC
j_call: TRBJ2-7; v_call: TRBV5-1; clone_size: -; d_call: -; cdr3_aa: CASSEQGYEQYF; cdr3_nt: TGCGCCAGCAGCGAACAGGGCTACGAGCAGTACTTC
j_call: TRBJ1-1; v_call: TRBV7-2; clone_size: -; d_call: TRBD1; cdr3_aa: CASRRTGGTEAFF; cdr3_nt: TGTGCCAGCAGACGGACAGGGGGCACTGAAGCTTTCTTT
j_call: TRBJ2-7; v_call: TRBV6-6; clone_size: few; d_call: TRBD1; cdr3_aa: CASSAPGQGIYEQYF; cdr3_nt: TGTGCCAGCAGTGCCCCGGGACAGGGGATTTACGAGCAGTACTTC
j_call: TRBJ2-1; v_call: TRBV18; clone_size: -; d_call: -; cdr3_aa: CASSPGAGASYNEQFF; cdr3_nt: TGTGCCAGCTCACCAGGTGCAGGGGCCTCCTACAATGAGCAGTTCTTC
j_call: TRBJ2-1; v_call: TRBV4-3; clone_size: -; d_call: TRBD1; cdr3_aa: CASSQDRGWDSPNREQFF; cdr3_nt: TGCGCCAGCAGCCAAGATCGCGGTTGGGACAGTCCGAATCGTGAGCAGTTCTTC
j_call: TRBJ1-1; v_call: TRBV9; clone_size: few; d_call: -; cdr3_aa: CASSVVGGVTEAFF; cdr3_nt: TGTGCCAGCAGCGTAGTCGGGGGCGTTACTGAAGCTTTCTTT
j_call: TRBJ1-1; v_call: TRBV5-1; clone_size: once; d_call: TRBD1; cdr3_aa: CASSIDRGTEAFF; cdr3_nt: TGCGCCAGCAGCATCGACAGGGGGACTGAAGCTTTCTTT
j_call: TRBJ2-7; v_call: TRBV29-1; clone_size: -; d_call: TRBD1; cdr3_aa: CSVEGLDRSQNEQYF; cdr3_nt: TGCAGCGTCGAAGGCCTGGACAGGAGCCAGAACGAGCAGTACTTC
j_call: TRBJ1-5; v_call: TRBV6-1; clone_size: -; d_call: -; cdr3_aa: CASRKEGDQPQHF; cdr3_nt: TGTGCCAGCAGGAAGGAAGGGGACCAGCCCCAGCATTTT
j_call: TRBJ1-3; v_call: TRBV6-4; clone_size: -; d_call: -; cdr3_aa: CASGPNTIYF; cdr3_nt: TGTGCCAGTGGTCCAAACACCATATATTTT
j_call: TRBJ2-5; v_call: TRBV10-3; clone_size: -; d_call: -; cdr3_aa: CAISSGQETQYF; cdr3_nt: TGTGCCATCTCTTCAGGGCAGGAGACCCAGTACTTC
j_call: TRBJ1-3; v_call: TRBV6-5; clone_size: once; d_call: -; cdr3_aa: CASSYMLGGTGNTIYF; cdr3_nt: TGTGCCAGCAGTTACATGTTGGGGGGAACTGGAAACACCATATATTTT
j_call: TRBJ2-5; v_call: TRBV7-7; clone_size: once; d_call: -; cdr3_aa: CASSLDGRTEETQYF; cdr3_nt: TGTGCTAGCAGCTTAGACGGGCGGACGGAGGAGACCCAGTACTTC
j_call: TRBJ1-2; v_call: TRBV7-2; clone_size: -; d_call: -; cdr3_aa: CASSRARGQGGYTF; cdr3_nt: TGTGCCAGCAGCCGCGCCCGGGGGCAGGGGGGCTACACCTTC